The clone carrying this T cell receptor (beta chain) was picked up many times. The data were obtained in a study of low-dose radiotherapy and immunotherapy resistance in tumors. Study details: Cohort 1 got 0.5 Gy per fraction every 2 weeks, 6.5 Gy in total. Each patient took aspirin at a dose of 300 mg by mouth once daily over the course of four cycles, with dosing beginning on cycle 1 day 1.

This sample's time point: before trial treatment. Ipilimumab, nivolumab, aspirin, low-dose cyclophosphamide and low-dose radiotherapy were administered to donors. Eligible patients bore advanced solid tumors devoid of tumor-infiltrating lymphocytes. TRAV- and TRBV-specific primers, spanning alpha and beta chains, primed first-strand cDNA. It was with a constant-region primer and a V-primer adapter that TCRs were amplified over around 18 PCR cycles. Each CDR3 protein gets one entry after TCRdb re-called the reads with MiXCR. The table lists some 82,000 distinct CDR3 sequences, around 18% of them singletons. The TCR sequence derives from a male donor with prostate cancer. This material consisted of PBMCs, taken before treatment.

The CDR3 region is CASSTRTGSNSPLHF. CDR3 coding DNA: TGTGCCAGCAGTACTCGGACAGGGAGTAATTCACCCCTCCACTTT. This sequence joins TRBV28 and TRBJ1-6; 8 bases map to TRBD1. V shed 5 bases, J shed 6 bases, and the junction held 6 bases outside the gene matches. The CDR3 is made up of 15 amino acids. The germline V gene has CDR1 MDHEN and CDR2 SYDVKM.